This TCR beta chain was documented in a study of T cells after yellow fever vaccination. Study-wide results and limits: Reappearance after the booster was observed for most primary-vaccination clones (roughly 97% CD4, approximately 90% CD8).

Each CDR3 protein is one row after TCRdb ran MiXCR on the 5' RACE reads. Of 620,000 or so distinct CDR3 sequences in the sample, 17% are singletons; the top ten hold about 18%. Trimming pared 7 bases from V and 1 base from J, leaving 10 bases between. There are 13 residues in the CDR3. Looked up from germline, CDR1 is MNHNY and CDR2 is SVGAGI (reference sequence). Points on this clonotype: Its target is not known.

This sequence joins TRBV6-6 and TRBJ1-2; TRBD1 is a possible D gene (5 bases). The sequences come from PBMCs, collected about 5 days after the first yellow fever vaccination. This TCR was recovered from a young man who received the YFV17D yellow fever vaccine. CDR3 region: CASILGRNYGYTF. In DNA form, the CDR3 reads TGTGCCAGCATCTTGGGGCGTAACTATGGCTACACCTTC.